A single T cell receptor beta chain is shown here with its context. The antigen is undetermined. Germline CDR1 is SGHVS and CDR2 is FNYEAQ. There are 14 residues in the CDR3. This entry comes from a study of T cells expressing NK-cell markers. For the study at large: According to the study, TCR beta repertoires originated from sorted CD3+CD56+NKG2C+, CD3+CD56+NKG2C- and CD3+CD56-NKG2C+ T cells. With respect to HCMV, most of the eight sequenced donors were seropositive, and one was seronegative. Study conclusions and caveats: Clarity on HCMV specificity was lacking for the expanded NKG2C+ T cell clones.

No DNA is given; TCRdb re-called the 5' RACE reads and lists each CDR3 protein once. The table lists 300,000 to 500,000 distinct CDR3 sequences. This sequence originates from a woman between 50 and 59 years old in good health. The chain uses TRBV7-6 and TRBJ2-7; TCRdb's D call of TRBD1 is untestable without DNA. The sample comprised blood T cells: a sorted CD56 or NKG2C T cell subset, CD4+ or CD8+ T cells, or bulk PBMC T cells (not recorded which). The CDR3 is CASSKGTGAYEQYF.